What follows describes a single T cell receptor beta chain. Its recognized antigen is unknown. No qualities accompany the bases; no much larger clone lies one base away. Healthy HIV-negative adults with no recently reported acute infections or vaccinations were included as donors. All donors were Caucasian adults living in Nashville, Tennessee, USA. CD8 memory samples consisted of magnetically selected CD45RO+ cells combined with CCR7-negative CD45RA+ effector memory (TemRA) cells. Blood was obtained by leukapheresis, after which PBMCs were separated by Ficoll-Histopaque density gradient centrifugation and cryopreserved in liquid nitrogen vapor phase. Purity and quantity of every magnetically sorted T cell population were checked by analytical flow cytometry. Each sorted fraction had its genomic DNA isolated and then quantified by UV absorbance on a Nanodrop 2000c. Using the deep immunoSEQ assay, multiplex PCR amplified TCR CDR3 regions from genomic DNA. Genomic DNA extracted from each cell subset was distributed evenly over all wells of several immunoSEQ 96-well plates, and each plate served as one replicate. For sorted subsets, each replicate PCR was loaded with approximately 200 ng genomic DNA, equivalent to 30,000 to 35,000 T cell genomes. Purified libraries were quantified with a Qubit 3.0 fluorometer, sized on a Bioanalyzer 2100, and re-quantified with the KAPA Library Quantification kit. Each immunoSEQ 96-well plate was sequenced on its own single-read 150-cycle Illumina NextSeq 550 flow cell. Under the source paper's analysis protocol: The immunoSEQ output contained only junctional sequences without quality scores, so filtering could not match that applied to full-length reads. Sequences were annotated with PyIR, a Python wrapper for IgBLAST v1.9, and V/J genes and CDR3 were assigned using IMGT germline references. Reads with weak V/J assignments (E-value above 1e-6), missing CDR3, stop codons, out-of-frame junctions, or ambiguous translated residues were removed. V3J clonotypes were defined by identical inferred V gene, J gene, and CDR3 amino acid sequence. Percentage overlap between repertoires was computed as shared unique clonotypes divided by the size of the smaller repertoire. RTK rarefaction, the Chao1 estimator, and Recon v2.1 estimates of unobserved clonotypes were used to assess repertoire richness. Generation probabilities were computed with OLGA for all TCRbeta clonotypes obtained by the gDNA method from several donors. This is the immuneACCESS table as TCRdb keeps it, with only in-frame sequences that have V and J called. A part of the clones is gone; compared with another copy, unresolved V genes explain less than half, and the rest is unexplained. The DNA gave D and trimming, while V, J and clone size come from that table. This sample lists approximately 350,000 clones; 90% to 98% were detected once. The ten largest clones represent around 0.32% of the sample.

These data are taken from a study of shared clonotypes between healthy human individuals (TCRdb year 2020). A note on the overall study: The cohort comprised a couple of women and three men aged 18 to 49 years. Leukapheresis yielded between about 0.94 and 8.9 billion PBMCs per donor. Different laboratories and diverse techniques were used to prepare libraries and sequence TCR repertoires, to increase sequencing depth and limit assay-specific biases. Blood TCR repertoires of several healthy adults were deeply sequenced to estimate repertoire size and the extent of clonotype sharing between individuals. Per donor, three plates each were used for CD4 naive and CD4 memory, two for CD8 naive, and one for CD8 memory. Here is what the overall study found, with its caveats: Pairwise subsampling indicated that sequencing depth was expected to affect the degree of clonotype sharing among donors. Rarefaction of sorted-subset datasets indicated incomplete sequencing despite the large sequencing depth. Sampling was restricted to blood, and TCR repertoires in tissues likely differ from the TCR repertoires found in blood. Higher generation probabilities were observed for clonotypes shared by all four sorted-subset donors than for non-shared clonotypes. The genetic and exposure-history diversity represented was limited by the small number of donors. Sharing across a few donors was observed for 5% to 6.5% of naive CD4, around 3.5% of naive CD8, 2% to 2.5% of memory CD4, and roughly 0.43% of memory CD8 clonotypes. Estimated clonotype richness was generally larger for naive than for memory subsets.

Sequencing input: memory CD8+ T cells sorted from blood. Read against the paper, the sample's cell subset or site label means: CD45RO+ cells pooled with CCR7-negative TemRA cells. This TCR came from a man aged 25 to 40 in good health.

The DNA reads as follows: TGTTCGCGCCCTCCGGGACAGGGGGTGACCACAGATACGCAGTATTTT. Its translation is CSRPPGQGVTTDTQYF. The chain joins TRBV30 to TRBJ2-3, and 11 junctional nucleotides match TRBD1. Reading from cysteine to phenylalanine, the CDR3 counts 16 amino acids. Only the CDR3 portion is preserved as DNA: 48 bases, with reading frame beginning at the first base. CDR1 is given as GTSNPN and CDR2 as SVGIG, both from the germline V gene (reference sequence).